The rows below give T cell receptor beta chains drawn from one sample of a study of CD8+CD57+ T cells in acquired aplastic anemia. TCRdb passed the reads through MiXCR, listing each CDR3 protein once. This table has hundreds of thousands of distinct CDR3 sequences, around 32% appearing once. The sequenced sample consisted of sorted CD4+, CD8+, or CD8+CD57+ T cells (not recorded which) from PBMCs. These receptors originate from a human donor with aplastic anemia. Both conserved end residues are part of each CDR3. D genes are given only for firm matches. Some rows mark clone size as missing; the rest say once, few, many or name a class of expanded clone.

>TRBD1|TRBJ2-7|-|TRBV10-3
CASRLQGYYEQYF
TGTGCCAGCAGATTACAGGGGTATTACGAGCAGTACTTC
>TRBD1|TRBJ2-1|-|TRBV7-9
CASSSKAGQGFGEQFF
TGTGCCAGCAGTTCTAAAGCAGGACAGGGTTTCGGTGAGCAGTTCTTC
>-|TRBJ2-6|many|TRBV9
CASSEGTLGANVLTF
TGTGCCAGCAGCGAGGGGACATTGGGGGCCAACGTCCTGACTTTC
>-|TRBJ1-6|many|TRBV7-9
CASSFGESIQSPLHF
TGTGCCAGCAGCTTCGGAGAATCGATACAATCACCCCTCCACTTT
>TRBD1|TRBJ2-7|-|TRBV11-1
CASSLTGGELREEQYF
TGTGCCAGCAGCCTTACAGGGGGCGAGCTTCGGGAAGAGCAGTACTTC
>-|TRBJ1-5|-|TRBV4-3
CASSLRYFYSNQPQHF
TGCGCCAGCAGCCTTCGTTACTTCTATAGCAATCAGCCCCAGCATTTT
>TRBD1|TRBJ2-6|-|TRBV4-2
CASSQGQGATPSGANVLTF
TGTGCCAGCAGCCAAGGACAGGGGGCGACCCCCTCTGGGGCCAACGTCCTGACTTTC
>-|TRBJ2-7|many|TRBV7-2
CASSHGAPYEQYF
TGTGCCAGCAGTCACGGGGCACCATACGAGCAGTACTTC
>TRBD1|TRBJ1-5|many|TRBV15
CATSRATGPGGNQPQHF
TGTGCCACCAGCAGAGCTACGGGACCAGGGGGGAATCAGCCCCAGCATTTT
>-|TRBJ1-4|-|TRBV19
CASSPDSPLNEKLFF
TGTGCCAGTAGTCCGGACAGCCCTTTAAATGAAAAACTGTTTTTT
>-|TRBJ2-7|few|TRBV25-1
CASSEVGGEYEQYF
TGTGCCAGCAGTGAAGTCGGTGGGGAATACGAGCAGTACTTC
>-|TRBJ1-6|-|TRBV12-3/TRBV12-4
CACSHLGGSYNSPLHF
TGTGCCTGCAGTCACCTGGGAGGCTCCTATAATTCACCCCTCCACTTT
>-|TRBJ1-1|once|TRBV4-2
CASSQEHNQNTEAFF
TGTGCCAGCAGCCAAGAACACAACCAGAACACTGAAGCTTTCTTT
>-|TRBJ1-2|-|TRBV12-3/TRBV12-4
CASSRSRGEVTF
TGTGCCAGCAGTCGGTCCAGGGGCGAGGTGACCTTC
>-|TRBJ2-5|-|TRBV5-6
CASSLGQRYQETQYF
TGTGCCAGCAGCTTAGGGCAGCGGTACCAAGAGACCCAGTACTTC
>-|TRBJ2-1|few|TRBV27
CASSSGLADNEQFF
TGTGCCAGCAGTTCAGGGCTAGCAGATAATGAGCAGTTCTTC
>-|TRBJ2-1|few|TRBV11-1
CASSQDIIYNEQFF
TGTGCCAGCAGCCAAGATATCATCTACAATGAGCAGTTCTTC
>-|TRBJ2-7|-|TRBV7-9
CASSLGSDSRLF
TGTGCCAGCAGCTTAGGGTCGGACAGTCGGCTCTTC